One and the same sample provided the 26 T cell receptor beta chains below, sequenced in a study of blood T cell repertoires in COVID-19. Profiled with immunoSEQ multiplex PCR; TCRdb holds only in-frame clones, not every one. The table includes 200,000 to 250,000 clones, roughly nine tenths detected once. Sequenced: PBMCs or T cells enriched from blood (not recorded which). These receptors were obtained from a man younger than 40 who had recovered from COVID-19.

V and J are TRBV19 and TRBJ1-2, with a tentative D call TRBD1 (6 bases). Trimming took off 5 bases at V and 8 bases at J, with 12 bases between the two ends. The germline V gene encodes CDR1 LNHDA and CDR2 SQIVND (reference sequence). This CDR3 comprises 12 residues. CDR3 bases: TGTGCCAGTAGTGACAGGTACGGCGGCTACACCTTC. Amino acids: CASSDRYGGYTF. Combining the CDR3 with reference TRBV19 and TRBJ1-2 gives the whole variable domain DGGITQSPKYLFRKEGQNVTLSCEQNLNHDAMYWYRQDPGQGLRLIYYSQIVNDFQKGDIAEGYSVSREKKESFPLTVTSAQKNPTAFYLCASSDRYGGYTFGSGTRLTVV.

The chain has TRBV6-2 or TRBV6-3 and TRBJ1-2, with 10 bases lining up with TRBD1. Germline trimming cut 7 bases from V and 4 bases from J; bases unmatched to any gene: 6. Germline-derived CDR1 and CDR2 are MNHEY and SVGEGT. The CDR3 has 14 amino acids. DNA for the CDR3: TGTGCCAGCAACCCGACAGGGGGCAGCTATGGCTACACCTTC. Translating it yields CASNPTGGSYGYTF.

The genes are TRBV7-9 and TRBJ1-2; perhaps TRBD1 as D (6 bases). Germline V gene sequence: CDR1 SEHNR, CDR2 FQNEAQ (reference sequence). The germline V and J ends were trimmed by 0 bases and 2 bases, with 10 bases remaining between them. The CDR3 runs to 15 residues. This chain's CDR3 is CASSLAGGRNYGYTF. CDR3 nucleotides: TGTGCCAGCAGCTTAGCAGGGGGACGGAACTATGGCTACACCTTC.

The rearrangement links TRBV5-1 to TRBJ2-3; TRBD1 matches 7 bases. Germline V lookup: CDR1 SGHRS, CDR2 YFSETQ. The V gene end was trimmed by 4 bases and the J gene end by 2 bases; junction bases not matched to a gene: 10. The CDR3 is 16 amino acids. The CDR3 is CASSPLGGINTDTQYF. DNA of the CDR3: TGCGCCAGCAGCCCATTAGGGGGCATAAACACAGATACGCAGTATTTT.

For the CDR3, the DNA is TGTGCCAGCAGCCCGGACAACTCCGGGACTAGCGTAACAGATACGCAGTATTTT. Its protein product is CASSPDNSGTSVTDTQYF. V usage is TRBV11-2 and J usage is TRBJ2-3; TRBD2 matches 10 bases. V gave up 5 bases and J gave up 3 bases; unmatched junction bases: 14. The CDR3 totals 18 residues. The V gene's germline CDR1 is SGHAT and CDR2 FQNNGV.

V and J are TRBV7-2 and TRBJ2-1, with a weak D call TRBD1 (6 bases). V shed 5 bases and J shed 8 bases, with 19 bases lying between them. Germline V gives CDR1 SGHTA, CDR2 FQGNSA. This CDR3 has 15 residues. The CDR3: CASSPPWLGGHEQFF. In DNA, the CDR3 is TGTGCCAGCAGCCCCCCGTGGCTAGGGGGACATGAGCAGTTCTTC.

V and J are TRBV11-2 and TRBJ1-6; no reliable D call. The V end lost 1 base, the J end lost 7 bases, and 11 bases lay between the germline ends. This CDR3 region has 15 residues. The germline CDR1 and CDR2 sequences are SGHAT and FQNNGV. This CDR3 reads CASSLVLGSNSPLHF. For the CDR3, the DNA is TGTGCCAGCAGCTTAGTGCTGGGTAGCAATTCACCCCTCCACTTT.

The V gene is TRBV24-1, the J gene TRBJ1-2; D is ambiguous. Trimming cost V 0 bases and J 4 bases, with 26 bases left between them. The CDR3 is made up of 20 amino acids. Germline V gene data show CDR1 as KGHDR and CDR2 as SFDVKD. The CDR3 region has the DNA TGTGCCACCAGTGATTTGATCGTCTGGAAAGTCATAACAGCTATCTATGGCTACACCTTC. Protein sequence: CATSDLIVWKVITAIYGYTF.

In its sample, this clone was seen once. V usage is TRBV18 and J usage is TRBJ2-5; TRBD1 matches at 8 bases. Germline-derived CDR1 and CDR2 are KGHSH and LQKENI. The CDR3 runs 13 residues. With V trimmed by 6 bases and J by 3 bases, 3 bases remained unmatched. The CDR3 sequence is CASSRGQEETQYF. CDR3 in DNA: TGTGCCAGCTCCAGGGGGCAGGAAGAGACCCAGTACTTC.

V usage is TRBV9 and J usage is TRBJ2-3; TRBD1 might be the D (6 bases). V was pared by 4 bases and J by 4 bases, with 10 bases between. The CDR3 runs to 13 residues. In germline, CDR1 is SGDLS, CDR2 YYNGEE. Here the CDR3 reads CASSLRQADTQYF. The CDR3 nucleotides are TGTGCCAGCAGCCTCCGACAGGCAGATACGCAGTATTTT. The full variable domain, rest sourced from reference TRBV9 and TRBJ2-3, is DSGVTQTPKHLITATGQRVTLRCSPRSGDLSVYWYQQSLDQGLQFLIQYYNGEERAKGNILERFSAQQFPDLHSELNLSSLELGDSALYFCASSLRQADTQYFGPGTRLTVL.

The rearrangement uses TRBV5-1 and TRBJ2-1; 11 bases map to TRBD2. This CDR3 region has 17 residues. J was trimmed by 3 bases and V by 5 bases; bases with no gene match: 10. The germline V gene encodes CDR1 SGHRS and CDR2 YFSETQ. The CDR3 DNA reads TGCGCCAGCAGTAAACAAGTAGCGGGAGGGGACTACAATGAGCAGTTCTTC. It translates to CASSKQVAGGDYNEQFF.

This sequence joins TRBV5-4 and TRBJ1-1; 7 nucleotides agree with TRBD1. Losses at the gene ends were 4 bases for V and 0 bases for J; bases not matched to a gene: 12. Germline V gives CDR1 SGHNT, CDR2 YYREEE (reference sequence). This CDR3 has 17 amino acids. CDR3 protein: CASSLGQVSRMNTEAFF. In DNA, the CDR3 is TGTGCCAGCAGCCTAGGACAGGTCTCTCGTATGAACACTGAAGCTTTCTTT.

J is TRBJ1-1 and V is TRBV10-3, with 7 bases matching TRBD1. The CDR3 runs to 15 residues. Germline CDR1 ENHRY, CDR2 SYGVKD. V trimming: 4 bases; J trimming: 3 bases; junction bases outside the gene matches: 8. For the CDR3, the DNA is TGTGCCATCAGTGCCAAGGGGGCGCCGGACACTGAAGCTTTCTTT. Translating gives CAISAKGAPDTEAFF.

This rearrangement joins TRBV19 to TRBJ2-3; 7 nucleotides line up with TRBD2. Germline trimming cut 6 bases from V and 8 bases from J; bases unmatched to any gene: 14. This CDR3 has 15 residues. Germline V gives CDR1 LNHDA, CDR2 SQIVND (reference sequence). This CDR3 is CASSSARAGETTQYF. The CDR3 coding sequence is TGTGCCAGTAGCTCTGCCCGGGCGGGGGAGACTACGCAGTATTTT.

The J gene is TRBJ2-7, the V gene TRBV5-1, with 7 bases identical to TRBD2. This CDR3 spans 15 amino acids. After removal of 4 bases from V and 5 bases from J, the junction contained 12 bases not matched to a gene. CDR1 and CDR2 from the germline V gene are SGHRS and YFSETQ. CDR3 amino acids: CASSLQAGVSHEQYF. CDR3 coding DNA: TGCGCCAGCAGCCTTCAGGCGGGAGTGTCCCACGAGCAGTACTTC.

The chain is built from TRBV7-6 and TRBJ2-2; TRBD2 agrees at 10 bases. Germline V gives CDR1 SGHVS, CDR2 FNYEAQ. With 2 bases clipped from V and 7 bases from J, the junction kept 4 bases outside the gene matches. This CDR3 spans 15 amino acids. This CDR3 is CASSLFLAGDGELFF. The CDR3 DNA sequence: TGTGCCAGCAGCTTATTCCTAGCGGGGGACGGGGAGCTGTTTTTT.

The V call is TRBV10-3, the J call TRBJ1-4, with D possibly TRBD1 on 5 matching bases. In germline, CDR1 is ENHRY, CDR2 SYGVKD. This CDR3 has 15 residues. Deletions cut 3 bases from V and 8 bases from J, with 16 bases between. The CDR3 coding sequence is TGTGCCATCAGTGAATCGACAGATTTTGGCGAAAAACTGTTTTTT. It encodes CAISESTDFGEKLFF.

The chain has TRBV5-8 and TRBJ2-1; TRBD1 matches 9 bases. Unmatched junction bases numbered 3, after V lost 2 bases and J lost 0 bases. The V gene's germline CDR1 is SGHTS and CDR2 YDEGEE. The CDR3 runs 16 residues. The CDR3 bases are TGTGCCAGCAGCTTAGAGACAGGGGGCTCCTACAATGAGCAGTTCTTC. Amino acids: CASSLETGGSYNEQFF.

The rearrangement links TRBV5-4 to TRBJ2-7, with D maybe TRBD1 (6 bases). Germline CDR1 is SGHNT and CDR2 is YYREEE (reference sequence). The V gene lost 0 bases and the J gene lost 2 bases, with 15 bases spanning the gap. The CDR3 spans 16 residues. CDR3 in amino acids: CASSLAGQHITYEQYF. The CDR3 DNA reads TGTGCCAGCAGCTTGGCTGGACAGCATATTACCTACGAGCAGTACTTC. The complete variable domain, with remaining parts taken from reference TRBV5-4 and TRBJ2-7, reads ETGVTQSPTHLIKTRGQQVTLRCSSQSGHNTVSWYQQALGQGPQFIFQYYREEENGRGNFPPRFSGLQFPNYSSELNVNALELDDSALYLCASSLAGQHITYEQYFGPGTRLTVT.

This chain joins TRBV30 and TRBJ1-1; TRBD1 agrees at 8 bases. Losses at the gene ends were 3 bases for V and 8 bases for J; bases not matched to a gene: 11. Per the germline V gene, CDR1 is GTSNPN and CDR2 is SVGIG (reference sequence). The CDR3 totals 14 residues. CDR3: CAWRHSGTGLEAFF. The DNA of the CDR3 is TGTGCCTGGAGGCATTCCGGGACAGGCTTGGAAGCTTTCTTT.

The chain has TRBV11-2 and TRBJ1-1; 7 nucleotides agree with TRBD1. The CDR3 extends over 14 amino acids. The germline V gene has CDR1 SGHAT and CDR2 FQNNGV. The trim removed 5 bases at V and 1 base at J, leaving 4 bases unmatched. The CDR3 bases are TGTGCCAGCAGCCGGCGACAGGGGAACACTGAAGCTTTCTTT. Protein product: CASSRRQGNTEAFF. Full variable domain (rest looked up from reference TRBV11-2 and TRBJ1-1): EAGVAQSPRYKIIEKRQSVAFWCNPISGHATLYWYQQILGQGPKLLIQFQNNGVVDDSQLPKDRFSAERLKGVDSTLKIQPAKLEDSAVYLCASSRRQGNTEAFFGQGTRLTVV.

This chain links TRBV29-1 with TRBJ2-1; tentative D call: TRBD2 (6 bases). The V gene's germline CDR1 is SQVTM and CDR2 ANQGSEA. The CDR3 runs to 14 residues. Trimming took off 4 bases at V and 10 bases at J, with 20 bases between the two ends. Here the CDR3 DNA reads TGCAGCGTTGTAAACGGGGGACGTTCATCCGAGCAGTTCTTC. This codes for CSVVNGGRSSEQFF.

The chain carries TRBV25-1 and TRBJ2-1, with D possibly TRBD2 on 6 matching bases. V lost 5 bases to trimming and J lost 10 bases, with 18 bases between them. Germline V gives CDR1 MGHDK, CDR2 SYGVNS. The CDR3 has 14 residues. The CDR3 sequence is CASSMAGTASEQFF. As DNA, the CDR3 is TGTGCCAGCAGTATGGCGGGGACCGCGTCGGAGCAGTTCTTC.

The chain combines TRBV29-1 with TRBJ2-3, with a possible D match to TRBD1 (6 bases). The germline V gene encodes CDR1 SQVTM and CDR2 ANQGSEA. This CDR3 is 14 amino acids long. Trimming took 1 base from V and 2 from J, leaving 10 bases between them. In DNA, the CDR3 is TGCAGCGTTGAAGGGACAGATATCACAGATACGCAGTATTTT. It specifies CSVEGTDITDTQYF.

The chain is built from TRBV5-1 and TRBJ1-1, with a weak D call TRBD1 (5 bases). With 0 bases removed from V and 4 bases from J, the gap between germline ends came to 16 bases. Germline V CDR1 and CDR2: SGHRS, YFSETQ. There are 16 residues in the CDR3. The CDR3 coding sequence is TGCGCCAGCAGCTTGGTCGAAGGGCAGGGTCGCACTGAAGCTTTCTTT. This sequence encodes CASSLVEGQGRTEAFF.

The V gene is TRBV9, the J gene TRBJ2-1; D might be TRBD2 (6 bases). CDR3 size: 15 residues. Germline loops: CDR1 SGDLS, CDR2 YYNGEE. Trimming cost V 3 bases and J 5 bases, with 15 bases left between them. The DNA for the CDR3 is TGTGCCAGCAGCGCCGGAGGGGCAGTCAACAATGAGCAGTTCTTC. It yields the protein CASSAGGAVNNEQFF. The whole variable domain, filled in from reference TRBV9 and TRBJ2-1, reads DSGVTQTPKHLITATGQRVTLRCSPRSGDLSVYWYQQSLDQGLQFLIQYYNGEERAKGNILERFSAQQFPDLHSELNLSSLELGDSALYFCASSAGGAVNNEQFFGPGTRLTVL.